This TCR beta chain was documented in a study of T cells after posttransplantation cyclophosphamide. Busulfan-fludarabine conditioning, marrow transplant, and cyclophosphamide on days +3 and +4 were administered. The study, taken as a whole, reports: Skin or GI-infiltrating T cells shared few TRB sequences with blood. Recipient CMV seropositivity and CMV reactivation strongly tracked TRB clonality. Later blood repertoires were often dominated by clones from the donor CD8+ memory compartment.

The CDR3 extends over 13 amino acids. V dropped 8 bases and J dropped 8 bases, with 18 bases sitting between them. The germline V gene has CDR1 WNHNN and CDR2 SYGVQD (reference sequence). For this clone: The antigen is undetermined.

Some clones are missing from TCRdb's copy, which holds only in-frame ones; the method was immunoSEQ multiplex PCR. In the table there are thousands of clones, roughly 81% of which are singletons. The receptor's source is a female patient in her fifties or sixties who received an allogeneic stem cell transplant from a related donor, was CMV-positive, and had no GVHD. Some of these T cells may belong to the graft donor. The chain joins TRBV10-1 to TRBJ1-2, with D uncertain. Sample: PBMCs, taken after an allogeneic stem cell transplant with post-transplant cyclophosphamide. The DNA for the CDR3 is TGCGCCAGCGGAATAGGAGTACGTCGGGGCTACACCTTC. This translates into CASGIGVRRGYTF.